Included here is one T cell receptor beta chain sequence, with context. Its target is not known. The sample originates from a study of shared clonotypes between healthy human individuals. Overall study findings and caveats: The genetic and exposure-history diversity represented was limited by few donors.

Genomic DNA from each subset was divided evenly over several immunoSEQ plates. Profiled with immunoSEQ multiplex PCR; TCRdb holds only in-frame clones, not every one. Of over 700,000 clones in the sample, approximately 77% are singletons; the top ten hold under 2%. Germline loops: CDR1 SNHLY, CDR2 FYNNEI. Trimming took off 1 base at V and 6 bases at J, with 15 bases between the two ends. This CDR3 contains 15 residues. This receptor was obtained from a woman between 25 and 40 years old in good health. The sequenced sample consisted of memory CD4+ T cells sorted from blood. Subset given: CD45RA-negative fraction. The chain recombines TRBV2 with TRBJ2-5; D is unclear. CDR3 amino acids: CASSEEDGVWKTQYF. CDR3 nucleotide sequence: TGTGCCAGCAGTGAAGAAGATGGGGTCTGGAAGACCCAGTACTTC.